This is a list of T cell receptor beta chains from one sample in a study of blood T cells in healthy people across ages. In TCRdb, the 5' RACE reads were re-called with MiXCR into one record per CDR3 protein. The sample has some 640,000 distinct CDR3 sequences; 49% are singletons. Sequencing was performed on blood. The source of these receptors is a woman in her fifties or sixties in good health. The CDR3 runs from the conserved cysteine through the conserved F or W. The D gene is left open where the match is weak. Expanded clones get a size class; other rows say once, few or many, or leave the size out.

>few|TRBV27|TRBJ2-5|TRBD1
CASRSRQGQRPQYF
TGTGCCAGCAGATCTAGACAGGGCCAGAGACCCCAGTACTTC
>few|TRBV12-3/TRBV12-4|TRBJ2-4|NA
CASSLGGQENIQYF
TGTGCCAGCAGTTTAGGGGGGCAGGAAAACATTCAGTACTTC
>few|TRBV5-1|TRBJ2-5|NA
CASSLMAGTPAGTQYF
TGCGCCAGCAGCTTGATGGCAGGCACCCCCGCTGGGACCCAGTACTTC
>NA|TRBV18|TRBJ2-5|NA
CASSPPVLEGTQYF
TGTGCCAGCTCACCACCGGTTCTAGAGGGGACCCAGTACTTC
>NA|TRBV14|TRBJ2-1|TRBD2
CASSQGPGLAGECRQFF
TGTGCCAGCAGCCAGGGCCCGGGACTAGCGGGAGAGTGTCGCCAGTTCTTC
>NA|TRBV29-1|TRBJ2-1|TRBD2
CSVKTSGRVETQFF
TGCAGCGTAAAGACTAGCGGGAGGGTGGAGACCCAGTTCTTC
>NA|TRBV28|TRBJ2-1|NA
CASSLWGTKNNEQFF
TGTGCCAGCAGTTTATGGGGGACCAAGAACAATGAGCAGTTCTTC
>many|TRBV18|TRBJ2-7|NA
CASSPAVRSYEQYF
TGTGCCAGCTCACCGGCTGTACGCTCCTACGAGCAGTACTTC
>NA|TRBV5-4|TRBJ2-7|NA
CASSLGIGNYEQYF
TGTGCCAGCAGCTTAGGAATCGGTAACTACGAGCAGTACTTC
>NA|TRBV14|TRBJ2-7|TRBD2
CASSPSGLAGRYEQYF
TGTGCCAGCAGCCCCTCTGGACTAGCGGGCCGCTACGAGCAGTACTTC
>NA|TRBV7-9|TRBJ1-5|NA
CASSLESLNQPQHF
TGTGCCAGCAGCTTAGAGAGCCTCAATCAGCCCCAGCATTTT
>NA|TRBV7-9|TRBJ2-7|TRBD1
CTSSRTGGNYEQYF
TGTACCAGCAGCCGTACAGGGGGTAACTACGAGCAGTACTTC
>NA|TRBV11-2|TRBJ2-1|TRBD2
CASSRTSGEYNEQFF
TGTGCCAGCAGCCGGACTAGCGGAGAATACAATGAGCAGTTCTTC
>NA|TRBV28|TRBJ2-5|TRBD2
CASSNPGLGSYGQYF
TGTGCCAGCAGTAACCCGGGACTAGGGTCCTACGGGCAGTACTTC
>few|TRBV28|TRBJ1-2|NA
CASSLQGEMSGYTF
TGTGCCAGCAGTCTACAGGGTGAGATGTCGGGCTACACCTTC
>NA|TRBV19|TRBJ2-6|NA
CASTALGTGANVLTF
TGTGCCAGTACTGCCCTCGGGACAGGGGCCAACGTCCTGACTTTC
>NA|TRBV28|TRBJ1-5|NA
CASSSRTQPQHF
TGTGCCAGCAGCTCACGGACTCAGCCCCAGCATTTT
>NA|TRBV18|TRBJ2-3|TRBD2
CASSPIAGATDTQYF
TGTGCCAGCTCGCCAATAGCGGGAGCGACAGATACGCAGTATTTT
>NA|TRBV5-6|TRBJ2-1|TRBD2
CASSSLGLAGGGHKEQFF
TGTGCCAGCAGCTCCTTAGGACTAGCGGGAGGGGGACATAAGGAGCAGTTCTTC
>NA|TRBV20-1|TRBJ1-5|NA
CSATNTNQGFGGGNQPQHF
TGCAGTGCTACGAATACTAACCAGGGGTTCGGCGGTGGCAATCAGCCCCAGCATTTT
>few|TRBV11-2|TRBJ2-1|NA
CASSLLAMVGRRTTRYNEQFF
TGTGCCAGCAGCTTATTAGCCATGGTAGGGAGACGGACGACCAGATACAATGAGCAGTTCTTC
>NA|TRBV12-3/TRBV12-4|TRBJ1-1|NA
CASSLGGHRNTEAFF
TGTGCCAGCAGTTTAGGGGGACATCGGAACACTGAAGCTTTCTTT
>NA|TRBV3-1|TRBJ2-7|NA
CASSQGVPQGETQYF
TGTGCCAGCAGCCAAGGGGTCCCACAGGGAGAGACTCAGTACTTC
>few|TRBV28|TRBJ2-5|TRBD1
CASRNRGQETQYF
TGTGCCAGCCGTAACAGGGGGCAAGAGACCCAGTACTTC
>NA|TRBV6-2/TRBV6-3|TRBJ2-1|TRBD1
CASGVTGGFSEQFF
TGTGCCAGCGGCGTCACAGGGGGCTTTAGTGAGCAGTTCTTC
>NA|TRBV6-5|TRBJ2-7|TRBD2
CASSYASGTYNEQYF
TGTGCCAGCAGTTACGCTAGCGGAACCTACAATGAGCAGTACTTC
>few|TRBV4-1|TRBJ2-1|TRBD2
CASSQGLAGDSYNEQFF
TGCGCCAGCAGCCAAGGGCTAGCGGGAGACTCCTACAATGAGCAGTTCTTC
>NA|TRBV3-1|TRBJ2-7|TRBD2
CASSQPGRATYEQYF
TGTGCCAGCAGCCAGCCCGGGAGGGCCACCTACGAGCAGTACTTC
>NA|TRBV7-9|TRBJ2-5|NA
CASSSPKGETQYF
TGTGCCAGCAGCTCCCCGAAGGGAGAGACCCAGTACTTC
>few|TRBV20-1|TRBJ2-3|TRBD2
CSARDRLAGVLDTQYF
TGCAGTGCTAGAGATCGGCTAGCGGGAGTGTTGGATACGCAGTATTTT